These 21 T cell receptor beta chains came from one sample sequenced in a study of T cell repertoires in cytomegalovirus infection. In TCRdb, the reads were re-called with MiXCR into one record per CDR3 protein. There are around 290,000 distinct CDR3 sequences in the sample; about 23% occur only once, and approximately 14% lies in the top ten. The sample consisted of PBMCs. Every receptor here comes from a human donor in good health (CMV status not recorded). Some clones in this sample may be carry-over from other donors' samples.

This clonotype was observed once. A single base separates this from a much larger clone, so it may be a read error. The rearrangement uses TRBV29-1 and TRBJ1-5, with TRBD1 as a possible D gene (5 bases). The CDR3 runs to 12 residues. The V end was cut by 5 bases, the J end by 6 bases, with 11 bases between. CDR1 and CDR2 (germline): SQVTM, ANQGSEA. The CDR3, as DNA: TGCAGCGTTAAGGGCGGGGGTCAGCCCCAGCATTTT. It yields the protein CSVKGGGQPQHF. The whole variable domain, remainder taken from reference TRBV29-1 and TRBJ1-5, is SAVISQKPSRDICQRGTSLTIQCQVDSQVTMMFWYRQQPGQSLTLIATANQGSEATYESGFVIDKFPISRPNLTFSTLTVSNMSPEDSSIYLCSVKGGGQPQHFGDGTRLSIL.

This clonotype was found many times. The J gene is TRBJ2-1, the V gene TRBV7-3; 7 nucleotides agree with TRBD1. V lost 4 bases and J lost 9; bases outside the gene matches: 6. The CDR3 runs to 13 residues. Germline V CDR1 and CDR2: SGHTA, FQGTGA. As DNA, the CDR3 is TGTGCCAGCAGCTCGGGACAGCTACTTGAGCAGTTCTTC. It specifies CASSSGQLLEQFF.

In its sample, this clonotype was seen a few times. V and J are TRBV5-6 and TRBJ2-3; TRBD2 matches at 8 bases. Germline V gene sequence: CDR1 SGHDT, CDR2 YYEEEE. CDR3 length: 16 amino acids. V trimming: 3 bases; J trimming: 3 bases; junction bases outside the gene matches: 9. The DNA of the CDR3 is TGTGCCAGCAGCTACCTGGGTAGCGGGATTACAGATACGCAGTATTTT. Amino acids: CASSYLGSGITDTQYF. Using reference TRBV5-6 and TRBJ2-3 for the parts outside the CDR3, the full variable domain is DAGVTQSPTHLIKTRGQQVTLRCSPKSGHDTVSWYQQALGQGPQFIFQYYEEEERQRGNFPDRFSGHQFPNYSSELNVNALLLGDSALYLCASSYLGSGITDTQYFGPGTRLTVL.

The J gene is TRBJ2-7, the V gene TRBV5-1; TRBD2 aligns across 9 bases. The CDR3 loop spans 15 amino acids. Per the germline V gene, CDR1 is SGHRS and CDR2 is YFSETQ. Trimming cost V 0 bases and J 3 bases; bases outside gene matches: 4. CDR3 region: CASSLGPSGNYEQYF. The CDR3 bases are TGCGCCAGCAGCTTGGGTCCTAGCGGGAACTACGAGCAGTACTTC.

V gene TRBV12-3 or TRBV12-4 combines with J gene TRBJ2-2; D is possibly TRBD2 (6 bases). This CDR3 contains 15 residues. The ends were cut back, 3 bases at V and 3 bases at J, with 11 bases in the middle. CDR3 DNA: TGTGCCAGCAGTTTTCGGCGGGGAGACACCGGGGAGCTGTTTTTT. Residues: CASSFRRGDTGELFF.

The CDR3 reads CSVQGNSNVLTF. As DNA, the CDR3 is TGCAGCGTCCAGGGGAATTCCAACGTCCTGACTTTC. The gene calls are TRBV29-1 and TRBJ2-6; D may be TRBD1 (6 bases). CDR1 and CDR2 (germline): SQVTM, ANQGSEA. The CDR3 is 12 residues long. V shed 6 bases and J shed 8 bases, with 11 bases lying between them.

The CDR3: CASSTGLYSNQPQHF. The CDR3 DNA is TGTGCCAGTAGTACGGGACTGTATAGCAATCAGCCCCAGCATTTT. The chain combines TRBV19 with TRBJ1-5; perhaps TRBD1 as D (5 bases). CDR1 is LNHDA, CDR2 SQIVND, per germline (reference sequence). The CDR3 loop spans 15 amino acids. Trimming shortened V by 4 bases and J by 0 bases, and 10 bases separated the two germline ends.

CDR3 nucleotides: TGCGCCAGCAGCTTGGCCGGCAGCGGTAACACCGGGGAGCTGTTTTTT. This codes for CASSLAGSGNTGELFF. The chain uses TRBV5-1 and TRBJ2-2; D might be TRBD2 (5 bases). CDR3 length: 16 amino acids. The germline V gene has CDR1 SGHRS and CDR2 YFSETQ. With 0 bases removed from V and 2 bases from J, the gap between germline ends came to 11 bases.

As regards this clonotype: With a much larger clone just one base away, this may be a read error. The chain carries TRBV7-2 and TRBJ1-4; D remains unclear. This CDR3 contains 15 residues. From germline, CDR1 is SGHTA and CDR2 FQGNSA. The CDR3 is CASSQYSTTNEKLLF. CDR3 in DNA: TGTGCCAGCAGCCAATACAGCACAACTAATGAAAAACTGTTGTTT.

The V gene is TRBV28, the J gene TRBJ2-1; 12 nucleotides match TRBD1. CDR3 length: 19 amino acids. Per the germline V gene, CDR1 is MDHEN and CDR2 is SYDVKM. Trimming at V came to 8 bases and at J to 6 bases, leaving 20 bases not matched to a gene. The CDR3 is CASGRDRGRQSGALNEQFF. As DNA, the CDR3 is TGTGCCAGCGGCCGGGACAGGGGGCGTCAGTCGGGAGCTCTCAATGAGCAGTTCTTC.

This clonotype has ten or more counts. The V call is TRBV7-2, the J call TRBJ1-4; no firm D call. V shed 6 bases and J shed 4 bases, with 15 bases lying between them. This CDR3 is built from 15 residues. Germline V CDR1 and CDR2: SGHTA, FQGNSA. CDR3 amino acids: CASSREGRGNEKLFF. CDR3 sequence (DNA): TGTGCCAGCAGTCGGGAAGGACGGGGTAATGAAAAACTGTTTTTT.

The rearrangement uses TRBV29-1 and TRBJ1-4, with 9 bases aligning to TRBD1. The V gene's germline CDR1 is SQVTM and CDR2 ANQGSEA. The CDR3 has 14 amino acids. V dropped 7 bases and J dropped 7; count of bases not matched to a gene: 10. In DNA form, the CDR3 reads TGCAGCGCGAAAAGACAGGGGGTAGCTGAAAAACTGTTTTTT. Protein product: CSAKRQGVAEKLFF. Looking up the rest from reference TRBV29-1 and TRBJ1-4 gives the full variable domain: SAVISQKPSRDICQRGTSLTIQCQVDSQVTMMFWYRQQPGQSLTLIATANQGSEATYESGFVIDKFPISRPNLTFSTLTVSNMSPEDSSIYLCSAKRQGVAEKLFFGSGTQLSVL.

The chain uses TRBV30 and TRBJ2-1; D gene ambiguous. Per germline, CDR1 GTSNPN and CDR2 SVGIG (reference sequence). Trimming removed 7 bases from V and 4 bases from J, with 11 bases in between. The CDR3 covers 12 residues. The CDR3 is CALGGDYNEQFF. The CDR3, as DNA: TGTGCCTTGGGCGGAGATTACAATGAGCAGTTCTTC. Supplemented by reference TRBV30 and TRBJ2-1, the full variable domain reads SQTIHQWPATLVQPVGSPLSLECTVEGTSNPNLYWYRQAAGRGLQLLFYSVGIGQISSEVPQNLSASRPQDRQFILSSKKLLLSDSGFYLCALGGDYNEQFFGPGTRLTVL.

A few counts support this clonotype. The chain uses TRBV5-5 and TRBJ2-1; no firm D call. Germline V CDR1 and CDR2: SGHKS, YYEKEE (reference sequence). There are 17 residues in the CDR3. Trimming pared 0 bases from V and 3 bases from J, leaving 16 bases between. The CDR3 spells CASSLGTGIPYYNEQFF. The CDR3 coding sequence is TGTGCCAGCAGCTTGGGAACCGGAATCCCCTACTACAATGAGCAGTTCTTC.

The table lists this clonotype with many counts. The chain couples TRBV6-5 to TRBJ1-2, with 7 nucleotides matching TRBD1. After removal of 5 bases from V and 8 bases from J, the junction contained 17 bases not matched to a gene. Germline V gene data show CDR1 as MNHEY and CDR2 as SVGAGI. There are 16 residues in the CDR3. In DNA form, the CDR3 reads TGTGCCAGCAGTCGCACACCGGGACCTAAGGACAGGGGCTACACCTTC. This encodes CASSRTPGPKDRGYTF.

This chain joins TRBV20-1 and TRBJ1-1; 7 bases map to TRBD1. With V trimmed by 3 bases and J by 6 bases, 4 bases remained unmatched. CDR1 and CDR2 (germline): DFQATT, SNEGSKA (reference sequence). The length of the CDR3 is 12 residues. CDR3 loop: CSARGQGAEAFF. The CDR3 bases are TGCAGTGCTAGGGGCCAGGGGGCTGAAGCTTTCTTT.

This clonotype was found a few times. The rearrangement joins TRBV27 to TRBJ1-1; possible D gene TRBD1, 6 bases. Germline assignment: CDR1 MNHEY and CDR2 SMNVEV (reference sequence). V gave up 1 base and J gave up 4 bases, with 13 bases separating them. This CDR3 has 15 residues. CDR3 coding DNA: TGTGCCAGCAGTTTATTAGGGGGGCACGGCACTGAAGCTTTCTTT. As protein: CASSLLGGHGTEAFF.

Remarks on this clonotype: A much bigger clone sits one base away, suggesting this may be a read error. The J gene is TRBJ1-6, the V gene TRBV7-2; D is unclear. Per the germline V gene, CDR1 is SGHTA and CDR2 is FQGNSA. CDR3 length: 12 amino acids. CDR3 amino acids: CGSSGGYSPLHF. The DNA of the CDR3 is TGTGGCAGCAGCGGCGGTTATTCACCCCTCCACTTT.

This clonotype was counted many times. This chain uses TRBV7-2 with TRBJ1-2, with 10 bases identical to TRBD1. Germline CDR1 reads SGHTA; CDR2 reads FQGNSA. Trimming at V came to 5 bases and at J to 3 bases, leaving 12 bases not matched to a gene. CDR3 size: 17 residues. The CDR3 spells CASSRGTGEIYYYGYTF. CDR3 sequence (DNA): TGTGCCAGCAGCCGGGGGACAGGGGAAATATATTACTATGGCTACACCTTC.

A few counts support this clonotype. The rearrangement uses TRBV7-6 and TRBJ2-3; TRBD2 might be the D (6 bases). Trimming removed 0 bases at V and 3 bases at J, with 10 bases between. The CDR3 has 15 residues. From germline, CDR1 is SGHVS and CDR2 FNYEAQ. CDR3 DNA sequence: TGTGCCAGCAGCTTAGCCGGGAGTCCTACAGATACGCAGTATTTT. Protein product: CASSLAGSPTDTQYF.

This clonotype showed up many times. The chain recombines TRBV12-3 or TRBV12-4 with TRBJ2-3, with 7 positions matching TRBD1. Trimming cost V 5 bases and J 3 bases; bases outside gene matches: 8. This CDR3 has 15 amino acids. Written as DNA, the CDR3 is TGTGCCAGCAGTCCACCGGGACAGTGGACAGATACGCAGTATTTT. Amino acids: CASSPPGQWTDTQYF.